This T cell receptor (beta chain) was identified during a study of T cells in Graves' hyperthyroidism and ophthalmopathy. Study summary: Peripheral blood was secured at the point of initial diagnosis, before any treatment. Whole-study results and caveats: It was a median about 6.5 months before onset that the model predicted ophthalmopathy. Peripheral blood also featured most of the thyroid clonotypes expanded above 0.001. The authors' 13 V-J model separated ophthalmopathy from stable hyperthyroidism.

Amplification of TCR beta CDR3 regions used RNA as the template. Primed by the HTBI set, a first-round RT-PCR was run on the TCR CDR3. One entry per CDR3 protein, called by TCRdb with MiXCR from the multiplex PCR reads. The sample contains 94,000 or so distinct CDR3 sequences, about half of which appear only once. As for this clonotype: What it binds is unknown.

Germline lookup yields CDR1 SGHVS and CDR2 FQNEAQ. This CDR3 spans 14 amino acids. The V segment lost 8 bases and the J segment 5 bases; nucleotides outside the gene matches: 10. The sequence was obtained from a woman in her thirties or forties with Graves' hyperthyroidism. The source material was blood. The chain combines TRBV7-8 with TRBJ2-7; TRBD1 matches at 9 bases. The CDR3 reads CASAPRQGVHEQYF. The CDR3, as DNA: TGTGCCAGCGCGCCACGACAGGGGGTCCACGAGCAGTACTTC.